This TCR beta chain was identified in a study of human T cells and chemical hapten exposure. Regarding the study as a whole: Alopecia was present in the donors, so their immune response may differ from healthy people's.

There are a few counts of this clonotype. The antigen remains unidentified. Noted time point: patch test 2, 6 weeks after DPC sensitization. Regarding treatment: therapeutic diphenylcyclopropenone sensitization with weekly scalp DPC. Blood sampling preceded each patch test application. CDR1 MNHEY and CDR2 SMNVEV come from the germline V gene (reference sequence). V was cut by 5 bases and J by 4 bases, with 17 bases left in between. This CDR3 region has 15 residues. Unique molecular identifiers were linked by the library to individual cDNA molecules. TCRdb reprocessed the RACE reads via MiXCR and lists one record per CDR3 protein. The sample carries hundreds of thousands of distinct CDR3 sequences, around 6% recorded once.

The rearrangement links TRBV27 to TRBJ1-1, with D maybe TRBD1 (5 bases). The starting material was whole blood, obtained in connection with sensitization to the hapten diphenylcyclopropenone (DPC). The origin of this receptor is a young woman with alopecia areata. Some clones in this sample may be carry-over from other donors' samples. This chain's CDR3 is CASSPPWGEGTEAFF. DNA for the CDR3: TGTGCCAGCAGTCCCCCATGGGGGGAGGGCACTGAAGCTTTCTTT.